Listed below are T cell receptor beta chains from one sample, sequenced in a study of CD8+CD57+ T cells in acquired aplastic anemia. TCRdb re-analysed the reads in MiXCR, keeping a single row per CDR3 protein. Among under 350,000 distinct CDR3 sequences listed, around three fifths were seen once. Sequences were obtained from sorted CD4+, CD8+, or CD8+CD57+ T cells (not recorded which) from PBMCs. These receptors were collected from a human donor with aplastic anemia. CDR3s include the opening cysteine and the closing phenylalanine or tryptophan. The order of the fields is clone size, V gene, J gene, D gene, CDR3 protein, CDR3 DNA. D genes are given only for firm matches. Not all rows give a size; the values are once, few, many and, for expanded clones, a class.

few	TRBV5-6	TRBJ2-7	TRBD1	CASSSGTDEQYF	TGTGCCAGCAGCTCGGGGACAGACGAGCAGTACTTC
many	TRBV12-3/TRBV12-4	TRBJ1-5	TRBD1	CASSLGTGTRNQPQHF	TGTGCCAGCAGTTTAGGGACAGGGACGCGCAATCAGCCCCAGCATTTT
.	TRBV5-1	TRBJ2-7	.	CASSDSSEQYF	TGCGCCAGCAGTGACTCTTCCGAGCAGTACTTC
once	TRBV19	TRBJ1-1	.	CASSIDAANTEAFF	TGTGCCAGTAGTATAGATGCGGCGAACACTGAAGCTTTCTTT
.	TRBV5-1	TRBJ2-7	TRBD2	CASSFPGLAGVEQYF	TGCGCCAGCAGCTTCCCGGGACTAGCGGGAGTCGAGCAGTACTTC
many	TRBV6-5	TRBJ1-3	TRBD1	CASSLTGEGNTIYF	TGTGCCAGCAGTTTGACAGGGGAAGGAAACACCATATATTTT
.	TRBV19	TRBJ1-1	TRBD1	CASRSTGGPNTEAFF	TGTGCCAGTAGGAGTACAGGGGGGCCGAACACTGAAGCTTTCTTT
many	TRBV5-1	TRBJ2-5	TRBD1	CASSLLGQGGETQYF	TGCGCCAGCAGCCTCCTAGGACAGGGGGGAGAGACCCAGTACTTC
.	TRBV7-9	TRBJ2-3	TRBD1	CASSWRDRATDTQYF	TGTGCCAGCTCCTGGCGGGACAGGGCGACAGACACGCAGTATTTT
many	TRBV7-6	TRBJ2-5	.	CASSSYPQGPETQYF	TGTGCCAGCAGCTCCTACCCACAGGGTCCCGAGACCCAGTACTTC
.	TRBV19	TRBJ1-3	.	CASTTFGQISGNTIYF	TGTGCCAGTACTACCTTCGGACAGATCTCTGGAAACACCATATATTTT
.	TRBV20-1	TRBJ2-3	TRBD2	CSARDLTSGSTDTQYF	TGCAGTGCTAGAGACCTAACTAGCGGGAGTACAGATACGCAGTATTTT
few	TRBV3-1	TRBJ2-1	TRBD1	CASSNRDREGNEQFF	TGTGCCAGCAGCAACCGGGACAGGGAAGGAAATGAGCAGTTCTTC
once	TRBV10-3	TRBJ2-1	.	CASSYSHWSGFYNEQFF	TGTGCCAGCAGTTACTCCCATTGGAGCGGGTTTTACAATGAGCAGTTCTTC
.	TRBV7-9	TRBJ2-2	.	CASSQAGAGELFF	TGTGCCAGCAGCCAAGCCGGGGCCGGGGAGCTGTTTTTT
.	TRBV7-2	TRBJ2-1	TRBD1	CASSYGTGEQFF	TGTGCCAGCAGCTACGGGACAGGTGAGCAGTTCTTC
.	TRBV7-9	TRBJ2-5	TRBD1	CASSWGTGGQETQYF	TGTGCCAGCAGCTGGGGAACAGGGGGCCAAGAGACCCAGTACTTC
once	TRBV15	TRBJ2-7	.	CATSIGVNLISYEQYF	TGTGCCACCAGCATCGGAGTGAATCTCATCTCCTACGAGCAGTACTTC
many	TRBV10-3	TRBJ2-3	.	CAISGGTQGTQYF	TGTGCCATCAGTGGGGGGACCCAAGGGACGCAGTATTTT
.	TRBV5-8	TRBJ2-7	TRBD1	CASSDGQGIDPYEQYF	TGTGCCAGCAGCGATGGACAGGGGATAGACCCCTACGAGCAGTACTTC
.	TRBV24-1	TRBJ2-3	TRBD2	CATSDASGVSTDTQYF	TGTGCCACCAGTGATGCTAGCGGGGTCAGCACAGATACGCAGTATTTT
few	TRBV28	TRBJ2-7	TRBD2	CASSLTSGRYEQYF	TGTGCCAGCAGTCTGACTAGCGGCCGCTACGAGCAGTACTTC
.	TRBV10-3	TRBJ2-5	TRBD2	CAISGLDKETQYF	TGTGCCATTTCCGGACTAGATAAAGAGACCCAGTACTTC
.	TRBV9	TRBJ2-5	.	CASGFQETQYF	TGTGCCAGCGGATTCCAAGAGACCCAGTACTTC
many	TRBV10-1	TRBJ1-1	TRBD1	CASSPGQGTNTEAFF	TGCGCCAGCAGCCCGGGACAGGGAACGAACACTGAAGCTTTCTTT
few	TRBV19	TRBJ1-5	.	CASSVGRSNQPQHF	TGTGCCAGTAGTGTGGGGAGGAGCAATCAGCCCCAGCATTTT
once	TRBV19	TRBJ2-5	TRBD2	CASNRGVKETQYF	TGTGCCAGTAACCGGGGGGTAAAGGAGACCCAGTACTTC
.	TRBV7-9	TRBJ2-5	.	CASSDREQETQYF	TGTGCCAGCAGCGACAGAGAACAAGAGACCCAGTACTTC
many	TRBV6-6	TRBJ1-1	.	CASSYSGSAEAFF	TGTGCCAGCAGTTACTCGGGGAGCGCTGAAGCTTTCTTT
.	TRBV12-3/TRBV12-4	TRBJ2-3	TRBD1	CASSGRDRAVTDTQYF	TGTGCCAGCAGTGGGAGGGACAGGGCCGTCACAGATACGCAGTATTTT
.	TRBV10-1	TRBJ2-7	TRBD2	CASSASGSYEQYF	TGCGCCAGCAGTGCCAGCGGGAGCTACGAGCAGTACTTC
.	TRBV6-4	TRBJ1-1	TRBD1	CARRTGGKNTEAFF	TGTGCCAGGAGGACAGGGGGCAAGAACACTGAAGCTTTCTTT
.	TRBV2	TRBJ1-1	.	CASSEDSYTEAFF	TGTGCCAGCAGTGAAGACTCTTACACTGAAGCTTTCTTT
many	TRBV11-3	TRBJ2-5	TRBD2	CASSLGLAGVETQYF	TGCGCCAGCAGCCTGGGACTAGCGGGAGTAGAGACCCAGTACTTC
.	TRBV29-1	TRBJ1-5	.	CSVGGYNQPQHF	TGCAGCGTTGGGGGTTACAATCAGCCCCAGCATTTT
many	TRBV7-8	TRBJ1-6	.	CASSGEQANYNSPLHF	TGTGCCAGCAGTGGCGAACAGGCTAACTATAATTCACCCCTCCACTTT
.	TRBV15	TRBJ1-5	TRBD1	CATRRTGTVVSNQPQHF	TGTGCCACCAGACGGACAGGGACGGTGGTGAGCAATCAGCCCCAGCATTTT
.	TRBV2	TRBJ1-2	.	CASSNGQGGGYTF	TGTGCCAGCAGTAATGGGCAGGGAGGTGGCTACACCTTC
.	TRBV19	TRBJ1-2	.	CASSIYRQDYGYTF	TGTGCCAGTAGTATATACCGACAGGACTATGGCTACACCTTC
few	TRBV24-1	TRBJ1-2	.	CATSDPPAYGYTF	TGTGCCACCAGTGACCCCCCGGCTTATGGCTACACCTTC
few	TRBV10-3	TRBJ1-2	.	CAITPQVQRGYTF	TGTGCCATCACCCCACAGGTCCAGCGGGGCTACACCTTC
once	TRBV7-2	TRBJ2-1	TRBD2	CASSYGTSGDNEQFF	TGTGCCAGCAGCTACGGGACTAGCGGGGACAATGAGCAGTTCTTC
.	TRBV5-1	TRBJ1-1	.	CASSLDFRNTEAFF	TGCGCCAGCAGCTTGGATTTTCGGAACACTGAAGCTTTCTTT
few	TRBV25-1	TRBJ1-1	TRBD1	CASSYAGQGSMAFF	TGTGCCAGCAGTTACGCGGGACAGGGCTCGATGGCTTTCTTT
many	TRBV7-9	TRBJ1-1	.	CASRRQESGNTEAFF	TGTGCCAGCCGCCGACAGGAATCAGGGAACACTGAAGCTTTCTTT
many	TRBV20-1	TRBJ1-5	.	CSASYRQNQPQHF	TGCAGTGCTAGTTACCGACAGAATCAGCCCCAGCATTTT
many	TRBV20-1	TRBJ1-1	.	CSARKVIDTEAFF	TGCAGTGCTAGAAAGGTCATAGACACTGAAGCTTTCTTT
.	TRBV7-3	TRBJ2-5	TRBD2	CASSLRLAGVETQYF	TGTGCCAGCAGCTTGAGACTAGCGGGGGTCGAGACCCAGTACTTC
.	TRBV5-1	TRBJ2-1	TRBD1	CASSFGQGVGNEQFF	TGCGCCAGCAGCTTCGGACAGGGGGTTGGCAATGAGCAGTTCTTC
.	TRBV2	TRBJ1-1	.	CASRTQGLKAEAFF	TGTGCCAGCAGAACGCAGGGGCTTAAAGCCGAAGCTTTCTTT
.	TRBV2	TRBJ2-5	TRBD1	CASSEQQGAETQYF	TGTGCCAGCAGTGAACAACAGGGGGCTGAGACCCAGTACTTC
many	TRBV18	TRBJ1-5	.	CASSPSQSLNQPQHF	TGTGCCAGCTCACCGAGCCAGTCCCTGAATCAGCCCCAGCATTTT
once	TRBV29-1	TRBJ1-5	TRBD1	CSVSGTDQETQHF	TGCAGCGTTTCCGGGACAGACCAAGAGACCCAGCATTTT
.	TRBV29-1	TRBJ2-7	.	CSVEGYSYEQYF	TGCAGCGTTGAGGGTTACTCCTACGAGCAGTACTTC
many	TRBV6-1	TRBJ2-2	TRBD2	CASSVSGGAYTGELFF	TGTGCCAGCAGCGTAAGCGGGGGGGCGTACACCGGGGAGCTGTTTTTT
few	TRBV25-1	TRBJ2-7	TRBD2	CASSAGSGVQSADEQYF	TGTGCCAGCAGTGCGGGTAGCGGGGTTCAGTCGGCGGACGAGCAGTACTTC
many	TRBV20-1	TRBJ2-7	TRBD2	CSAPLAGGEQYF	TGCAGTGCACCACTAGCGGGAGGCGAGCAGTACTTC
.	TRBV20-1	TRBJ2-7	.	CSATGTGQYF	TGCAGTGCTACCGGGACCGGGCAGTACTTC
few	TRBV6-1	TRBJ1-6	.	CASSAQGDSPLHF	TGTGCCAGCAGTGCACAGGGCGATTCACCCCTCCACTTT
.	TRBV12-3/TRBV12-4	TRBJ2-5	.	CASGLSPLETQYF	TGTGCCAGCGGTTTAAGTCCATTAGAGACCCAGTACTTC